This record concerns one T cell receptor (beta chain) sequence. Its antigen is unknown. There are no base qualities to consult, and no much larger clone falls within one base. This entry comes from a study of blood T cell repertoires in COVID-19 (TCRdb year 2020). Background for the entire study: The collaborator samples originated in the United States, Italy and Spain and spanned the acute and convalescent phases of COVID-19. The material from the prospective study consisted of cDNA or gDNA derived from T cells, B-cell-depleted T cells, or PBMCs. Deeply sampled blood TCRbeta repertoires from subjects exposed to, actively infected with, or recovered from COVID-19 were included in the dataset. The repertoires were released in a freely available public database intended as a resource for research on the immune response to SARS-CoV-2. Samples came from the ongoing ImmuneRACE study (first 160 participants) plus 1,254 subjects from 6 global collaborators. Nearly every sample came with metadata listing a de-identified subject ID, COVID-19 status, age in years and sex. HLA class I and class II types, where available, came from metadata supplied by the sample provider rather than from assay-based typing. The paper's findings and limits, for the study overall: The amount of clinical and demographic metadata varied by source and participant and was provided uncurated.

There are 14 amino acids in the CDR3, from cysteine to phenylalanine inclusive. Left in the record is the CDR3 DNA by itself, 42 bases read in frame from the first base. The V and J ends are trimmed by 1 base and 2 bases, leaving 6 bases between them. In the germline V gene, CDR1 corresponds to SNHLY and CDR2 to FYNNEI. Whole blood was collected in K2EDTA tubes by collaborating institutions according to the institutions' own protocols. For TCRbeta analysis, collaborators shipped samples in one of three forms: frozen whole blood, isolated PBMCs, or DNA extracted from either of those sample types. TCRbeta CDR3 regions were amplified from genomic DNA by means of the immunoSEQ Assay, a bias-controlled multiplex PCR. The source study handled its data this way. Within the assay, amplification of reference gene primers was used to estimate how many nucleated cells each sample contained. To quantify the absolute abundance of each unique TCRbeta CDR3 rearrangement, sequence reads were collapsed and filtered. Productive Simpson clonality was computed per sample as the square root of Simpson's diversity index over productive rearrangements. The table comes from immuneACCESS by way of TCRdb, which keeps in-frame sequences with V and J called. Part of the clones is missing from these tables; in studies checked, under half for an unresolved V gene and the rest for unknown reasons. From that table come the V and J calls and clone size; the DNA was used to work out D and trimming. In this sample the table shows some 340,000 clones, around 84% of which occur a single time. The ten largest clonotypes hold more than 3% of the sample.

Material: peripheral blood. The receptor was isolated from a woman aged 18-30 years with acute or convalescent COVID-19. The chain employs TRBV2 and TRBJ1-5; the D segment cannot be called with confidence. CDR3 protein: CASSEEGGNQPQHF. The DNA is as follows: TGTGCCAGCAGTGAAGAGGGAGGCAATCAGCCCCAGCATTTT.